This TCR beta chain was sequenced for a study of PD-1 blockade in mismatch repair-deficient tumors (dated 2017 in TCRdb). Context from the whole study: Between late 2013 and September 2016, the trial enrolled approximately 87 consecutive patients with roughly twelve types of mismatch repair-deficient cancer, all of whom had received prior treatment and were progressing. Deep sequencing of TCR CDR3 regions was used to track tumor-associated T cell clones in peripheral blood of patients responding to PD-1 blockade. Overall study results and their limits: Tumor-resident clones, often undetectable in blood before treatment, expanded rapidly after pembrolizumab and then contracted, generally before radiologic responses.

The method behind the library was the immunoSEQ multiplex PCR assay. TCRdb stores this immuneACCESS table with in-frame sequences only. Part of the clones is absent; in the studies checked, under half of the shortfall reflects unresolved V genes, and no reason is known for the rest. In this sample the table shows 38,000 or so clones, about 85% of which occur a single time. Around 4.2% of the sample rests with the top ten. For each enrolled patient, mismatch repair deficiency was established using either polymerase chain reaction or immunohistochemistry. TCR sequencing was carried out for three patients who responded to pembrolizumab therapy. The phase II trial prospectively tested pembrolizumab PD-1 blockade in advanced mismatch repair-deficient cancers regardless of tissue of origin. Peripheral blood T cell samples were gathered serially, both before PD-1 blockade started and at multiple time points afterward. Blood sampling time points were reported as weeks after the first dose of pembrolizumab.

On this clone itself: This clone's antigen is unknown. Base-call qualities are not available, and no considerably larger clone is one nucleotide away.

The junction shows trimming of 0 bases on V and 0 bases on J, and the gene matches do not reach 4 bases of it. The CDR3 covers 16 residues, taking in both the cysteine and the phenylalanine. Only the CDR3 DNA is retained, 48 bases long and in frame from the first base. Via the germline V gene, CDR1 is SGHRS and CDR2 YFSETQ. This sample comprised peripheral blood, obtained approximately 80 weeks after starting pembrolizumab. The receptor comes from an adult with mismatch repair-deficient cancer. The V and J segments used are TRBV5-1 and TRBJ2-3, and 7 bases in between align with TRBD1. Here is the DNA: TGCGCCAGCAGCTTGGAGGGGGCTACTAGCACAGATACGCAGTATTTT. This gives the protein CASSLEGATSTDTQYF.